This entry is about one T cell receptor beta chain. These data are taken from a study of blood T cell repertoires in COVID-19. The V and J ends lost 4 bases and 5 bases respectively, with 12 bases between them. The CDR3 totals 13 residues. Germline V lookup: CDR1 SGHRS, CDR2 YFSETQ. Sequencing used immunoSEQ multiplex PCR; TCRdb keeps in-frame clones, though not all of them. The table includes 400,000 to 500,000 clones, 88% detected once. It was within 2 weeks before study entry that exposed participants met a COVID-19 case. The chain recombines TRBV5-1 with TRBJ1-1; the D gene is possibly TRBD1 (5 bases). The sequence was obtained from a woman aged 18-29 years who had been exposed to COVID-19. Sequencing used PBMCs or T cells enriched from blood (not recorded which). The CDR3 loop reads CASSTTAGTEAFF. Here the CDR3 DNA reads TGCGCCAGCAGCACCACGGCAGGGACTGAAGCTTTCTTT.